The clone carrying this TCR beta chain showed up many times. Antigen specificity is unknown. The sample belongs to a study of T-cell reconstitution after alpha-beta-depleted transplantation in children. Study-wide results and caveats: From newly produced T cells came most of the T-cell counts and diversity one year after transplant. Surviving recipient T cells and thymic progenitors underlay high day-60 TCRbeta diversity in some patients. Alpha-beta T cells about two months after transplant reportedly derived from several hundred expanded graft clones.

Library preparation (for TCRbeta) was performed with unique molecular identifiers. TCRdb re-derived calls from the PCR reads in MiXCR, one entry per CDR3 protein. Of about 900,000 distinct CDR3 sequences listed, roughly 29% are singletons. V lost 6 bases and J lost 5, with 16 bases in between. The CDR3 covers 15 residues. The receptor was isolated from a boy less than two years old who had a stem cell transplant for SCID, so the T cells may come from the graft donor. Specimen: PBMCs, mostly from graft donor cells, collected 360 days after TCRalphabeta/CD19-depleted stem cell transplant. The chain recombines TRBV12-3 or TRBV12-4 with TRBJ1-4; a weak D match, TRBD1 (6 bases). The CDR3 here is CASRVGDTPNEKLFF. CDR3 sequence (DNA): TGTGCCAGCAGAGTCGGGGACACCCCGAATGAAAAACTGTTTTTT.